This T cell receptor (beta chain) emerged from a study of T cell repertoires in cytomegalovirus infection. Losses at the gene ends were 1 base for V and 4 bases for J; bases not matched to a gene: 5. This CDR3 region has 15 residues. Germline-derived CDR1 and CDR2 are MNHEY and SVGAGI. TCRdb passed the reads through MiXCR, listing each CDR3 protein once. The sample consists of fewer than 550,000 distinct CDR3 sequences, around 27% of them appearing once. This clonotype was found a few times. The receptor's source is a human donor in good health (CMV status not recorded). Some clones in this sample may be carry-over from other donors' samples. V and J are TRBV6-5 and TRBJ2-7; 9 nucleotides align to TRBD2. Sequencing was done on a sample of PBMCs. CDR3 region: CASSYFGTSKYEQYF. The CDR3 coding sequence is TGTGCCAGCAGTTACTTCGGGACTAGCAAGTACGAGCAGTACTTC.